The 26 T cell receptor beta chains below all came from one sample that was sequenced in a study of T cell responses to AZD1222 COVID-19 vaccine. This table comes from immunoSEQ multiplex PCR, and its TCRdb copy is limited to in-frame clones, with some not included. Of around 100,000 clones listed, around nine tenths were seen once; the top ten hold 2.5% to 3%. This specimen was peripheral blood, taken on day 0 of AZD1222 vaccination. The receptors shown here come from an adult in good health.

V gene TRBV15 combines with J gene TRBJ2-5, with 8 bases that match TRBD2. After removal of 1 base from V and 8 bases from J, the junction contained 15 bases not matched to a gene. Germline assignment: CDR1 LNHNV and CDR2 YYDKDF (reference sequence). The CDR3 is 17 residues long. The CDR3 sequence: CATSRVSGAPPVATQYF. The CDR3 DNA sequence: TGTGCCACCAGCAGAGTTAGCGGGGCCCCGCCGGTTGCCACCCAGTACTTC.

The CDR3 sequence: CATSDNDGWGYTF. The CDR3 DNA reads as TGTGCCACCAGTGACAACGACGGCTGGGGCTACACCTTC. The rearrangement links TRBV24-1 to TRBJ1-2; D is ambiguous. Germline CDR1 reads KGHDR; CDR2 reads SFDVKD. The CDR3 spans 13 residues. V dropped 4 bases and J dropped 8 bases, with 13 bases sitting between them.

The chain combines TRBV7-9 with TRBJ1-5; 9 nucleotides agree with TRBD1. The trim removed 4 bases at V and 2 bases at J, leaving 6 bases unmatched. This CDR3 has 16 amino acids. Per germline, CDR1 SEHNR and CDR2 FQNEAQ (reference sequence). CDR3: CASSSTTGGGNQPQHF. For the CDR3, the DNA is TGTGCCAGCAGCTCGACGACAGGGGGAGGCAATCAGCCCCAGCATTTT.

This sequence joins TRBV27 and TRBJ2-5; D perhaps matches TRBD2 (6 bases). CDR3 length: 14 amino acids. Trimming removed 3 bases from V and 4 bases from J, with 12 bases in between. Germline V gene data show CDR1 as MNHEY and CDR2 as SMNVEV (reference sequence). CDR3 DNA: TGTGCCAGCAGTTTGATTCGGGGGACAGAGACCCAGTACTTC. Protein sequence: CASSLIRGTETQYF.

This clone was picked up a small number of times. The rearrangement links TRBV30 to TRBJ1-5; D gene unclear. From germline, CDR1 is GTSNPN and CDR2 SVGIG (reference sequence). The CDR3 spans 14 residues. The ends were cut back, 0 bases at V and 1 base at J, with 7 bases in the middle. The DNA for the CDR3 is TGTGCCTGGAGTGTAGGAGGGAGCAATCAGCCCCAGCATTTT. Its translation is CAWSVGGSNQPQHF.

CDR3 sequence reads: CASSSYSGGRGTEAFF. DNA of the CDR3: TGTGCCAGCAGCTCGTATTCGGGGGGCAGGGGCACTGAAGCTTTCTTT. The chain couples TRBV7-8 to TRBJ1-1; TRBD1 is a possible D gene (6 bases). Germline V gives CDR1 SGHVS, CDR2 FQNEAQ. CDR3 length equals 16 residues. Trimming stripped 4 bases from V and 4 bases from J, with 19 bases between.

The CDR3: CASSVLLGGTEAFF. In DNA, the CDR3 is TGTGCCAGCAGCGTACTCCTAGGGGGCACTGAAGCTTTCTTT. This chain joins TRBV7-8 and TRBJ1-1; possibly TRBD1 for D (6 bases). Germline V CDR1 and CDR2: SGHVS, FQNEAQ. Between the trimmed V and J ends, which lost 5 bases and 4 bases, there was a span of 14 bases. The CDR3 contains 14 residues.

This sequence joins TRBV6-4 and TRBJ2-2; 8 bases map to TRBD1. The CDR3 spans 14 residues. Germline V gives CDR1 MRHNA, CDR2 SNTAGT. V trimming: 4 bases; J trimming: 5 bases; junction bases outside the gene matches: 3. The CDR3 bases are TGTGCCAGCAGTGTCGACAGGGGAACCGGGGAGCTGTTTTTT. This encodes CASSVDRGTGELFF.

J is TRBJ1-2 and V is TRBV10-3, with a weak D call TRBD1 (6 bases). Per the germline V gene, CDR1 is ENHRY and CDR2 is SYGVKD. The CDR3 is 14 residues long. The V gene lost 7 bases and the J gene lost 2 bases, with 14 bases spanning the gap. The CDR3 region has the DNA TGTGCCATCAACGGGGGCTCACCCAACTATGGCTACACCTTC. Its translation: CAINGGSPNYGYTF.

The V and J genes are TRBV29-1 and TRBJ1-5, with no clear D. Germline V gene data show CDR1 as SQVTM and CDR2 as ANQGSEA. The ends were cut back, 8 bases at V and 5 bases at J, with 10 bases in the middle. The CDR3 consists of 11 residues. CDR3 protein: CSLQEYQPQHF. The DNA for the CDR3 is TGCAGCCTCCAAGAGTATCAGCCCCAGCATTTT.

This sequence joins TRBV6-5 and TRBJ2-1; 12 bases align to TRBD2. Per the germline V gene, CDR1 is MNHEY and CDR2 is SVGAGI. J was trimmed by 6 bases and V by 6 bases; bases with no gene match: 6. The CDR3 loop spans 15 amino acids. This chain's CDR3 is CASRVLAGGFNEQFF. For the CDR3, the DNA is TGTGCCAGCAGGGTGCTAGCGGGAGGGTTCAATGAGCAGTTCTTC.

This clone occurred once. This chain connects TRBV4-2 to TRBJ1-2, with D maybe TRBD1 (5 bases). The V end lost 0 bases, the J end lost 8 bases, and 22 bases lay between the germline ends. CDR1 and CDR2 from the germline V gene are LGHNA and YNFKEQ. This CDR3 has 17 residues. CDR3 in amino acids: CASSQEGTGTKDEGYTF. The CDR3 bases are TGTGCCAGCAGCCAAGAGGGGACCGGGACGAAAGATGAGGGCTACACCTTC.

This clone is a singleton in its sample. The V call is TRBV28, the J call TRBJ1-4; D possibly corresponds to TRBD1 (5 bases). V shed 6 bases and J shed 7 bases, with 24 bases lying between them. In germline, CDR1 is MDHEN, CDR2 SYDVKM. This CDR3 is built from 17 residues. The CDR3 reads CASSSPILTAGGEKLFF. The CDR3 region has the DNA TGTGCCAGCAGCTCCCCTATCCTGACAGCCGGCGGTGAAAAACTGTTTTTT.

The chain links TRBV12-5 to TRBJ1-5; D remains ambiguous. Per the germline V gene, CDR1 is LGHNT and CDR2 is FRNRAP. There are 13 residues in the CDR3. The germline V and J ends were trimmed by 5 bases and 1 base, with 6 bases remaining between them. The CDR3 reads CASGMKSNQPQHF. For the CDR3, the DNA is TGTGCTAGTGGTATGAAGAGCAATCAGCCCCAGCATTTT. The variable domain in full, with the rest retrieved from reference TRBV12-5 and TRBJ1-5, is DARVTQTPRHKVTEMGQEVTMRCQPILGHNTVFWYRQTMMQGLELLAYFRNRAPLDDSGMPKDRFSAEMPDATLATLKIQPSEPRDSAVYFCASGMKSNQPQHFGDGTRLSIL.

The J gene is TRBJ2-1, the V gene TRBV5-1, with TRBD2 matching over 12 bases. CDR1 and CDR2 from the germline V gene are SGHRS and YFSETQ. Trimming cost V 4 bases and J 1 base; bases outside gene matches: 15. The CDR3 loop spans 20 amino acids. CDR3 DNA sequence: TGCGCCAGCAGCCATGCCCTGGGACTAGCGGGTCCTGAATCCTACAATGAGCAGTTCTTC. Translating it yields CASSHALGLAGPESYNEQFF.

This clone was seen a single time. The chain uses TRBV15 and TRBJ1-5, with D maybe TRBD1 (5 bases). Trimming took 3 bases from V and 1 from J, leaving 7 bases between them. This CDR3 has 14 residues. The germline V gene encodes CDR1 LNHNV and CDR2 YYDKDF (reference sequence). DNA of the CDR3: TGTGCCACCAGCAGGGGGGAAAGCAATCAGCCCCAGCATTTT. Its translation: CATSRGESNQPQHF.

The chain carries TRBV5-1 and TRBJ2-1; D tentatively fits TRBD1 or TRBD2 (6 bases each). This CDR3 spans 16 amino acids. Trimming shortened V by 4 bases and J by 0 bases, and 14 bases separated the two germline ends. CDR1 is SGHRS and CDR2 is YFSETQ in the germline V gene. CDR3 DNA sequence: TGCGCCAGCAGCCCTGTAGCGGACAGCTCCTACAATGAGCAGTTCTTC. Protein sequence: CASSPVADSSYNEQFF. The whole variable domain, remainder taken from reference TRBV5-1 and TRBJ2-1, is KAGVTQTPRYLIKTRGQQVTLSCSPISGHRSVSWYQQTPGQGLQFLFEYFSETQRNKGNFPGRFSGRQFSNSRSEMNVSTLELGDSALYLCASSPVADSSYNEQFFGPGTRLTVL.

CDR3 region: CASSFGGAYQPQHF. The CDR3 DNA reads as TGTGCCAGCAGCTTCGGAGGGGCTTATCAGCCCCAGCATTTT. The V call is TRBV7-9, the J call TRBJ1-5; D perhaps matches TRBD1 (5 bases). From germline, CDR1 is SEHNR and CDR2 FQNEAQ (reference sequence). This CDR3 comprises 14 residues. The V end was cut by 3 bases, the J end by 5 bases, with 11 bases between.

CDR3 sequence (DNA): TGTGCCAGCAGCTTCGGACAGGGGGGGAACACCATATATTTT. Its protein is CASSFGQGGNTIYF. The chain employs TRBV7-2 and TRBJ1-3, with TRBD1 matching over 10 bases. This CDR3 comprises 14 residues. V trimming: 3 bases; J trimming: 7 bases; junction bases outside the gene matches: 3. The V gene's germline CDR1 is SGHTA and CDR2 FQGNSA.

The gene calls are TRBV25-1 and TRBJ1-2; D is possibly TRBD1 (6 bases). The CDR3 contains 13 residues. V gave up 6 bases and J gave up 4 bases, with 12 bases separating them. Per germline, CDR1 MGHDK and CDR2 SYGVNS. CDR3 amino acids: CASSGQPTYGYTF. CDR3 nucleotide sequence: TGTGCCAGCAGCGGACAGCCAACCTATGGCTACACCTTC.

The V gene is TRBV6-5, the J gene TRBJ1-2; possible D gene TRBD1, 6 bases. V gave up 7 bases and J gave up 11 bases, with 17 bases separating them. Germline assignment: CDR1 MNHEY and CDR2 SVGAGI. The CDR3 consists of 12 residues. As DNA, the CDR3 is TGTGCCAGCAATTCCGGCGGAAGGGGGTACACCTTC. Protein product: CASNSGGRGYTF.

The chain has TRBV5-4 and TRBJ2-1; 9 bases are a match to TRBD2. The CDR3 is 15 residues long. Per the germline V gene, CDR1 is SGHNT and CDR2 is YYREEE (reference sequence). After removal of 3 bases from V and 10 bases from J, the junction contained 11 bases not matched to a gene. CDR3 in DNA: TGTGCCAGCAGCTCCGGGACTAGCCCTTTGGGGGAGCAGTTCTTC. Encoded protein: CASSSGTSPLGEQFF.

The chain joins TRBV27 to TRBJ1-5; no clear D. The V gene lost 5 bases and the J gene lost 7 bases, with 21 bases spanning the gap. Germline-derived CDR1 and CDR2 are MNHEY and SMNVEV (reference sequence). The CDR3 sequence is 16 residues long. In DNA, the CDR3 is TGTGCCAGCAGTCCAATAGGAAGGGAGGGTTCGCAGCCCCAGCATTTT. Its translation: CASSPIGREGSQPQHF.

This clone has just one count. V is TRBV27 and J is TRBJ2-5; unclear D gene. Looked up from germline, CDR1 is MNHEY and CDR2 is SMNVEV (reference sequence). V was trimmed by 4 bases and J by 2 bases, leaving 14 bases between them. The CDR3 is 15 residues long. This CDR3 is CASSSTFKGQETQYF. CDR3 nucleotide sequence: TGTGCCAGCAGTTCCACGTTCAAAGGACAAGAGACCCAGTACTTC.

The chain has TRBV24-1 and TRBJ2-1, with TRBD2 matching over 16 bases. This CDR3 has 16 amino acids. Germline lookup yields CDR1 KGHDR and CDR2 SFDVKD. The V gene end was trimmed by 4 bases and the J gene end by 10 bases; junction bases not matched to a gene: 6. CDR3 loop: CATSDTGLAGGREQFF. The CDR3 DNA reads TGTGCCACCAGTGACACGGGACTAGCGGGAGGGAGAGAGCAGTTCTTC.

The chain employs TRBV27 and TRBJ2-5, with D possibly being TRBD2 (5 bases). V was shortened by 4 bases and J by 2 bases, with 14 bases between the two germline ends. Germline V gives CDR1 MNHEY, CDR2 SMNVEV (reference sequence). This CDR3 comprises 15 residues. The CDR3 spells CASSYSGSGQETQYF. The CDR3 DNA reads TGTGCCAGCAGTTATTCGGGATCCGGGCAAGAGACCCAGTACTTC.